Described below is a single T cell receptor (beta chain) sequence and its context. No antigen is known for it. This record belongs to a study of cytomegalovirus exposure and HLA in healthy donors. Study results and limitations: An analysis was carried out later, and it reportedly showed fewer N-insertions in an Asian-associated ancestry cluster than the approximately 670-donor mean. Analyses of presence/absence relied on an assumption of roughly uniform sequencing depth across donors. The study dropped some indistinguishable V segments, TRBV6-2 and TRBV6-3 among them.

From germline, CDR1 is SNHLY and CDR2 FYNNEI. CDR3 size: 14 residues. V gave up 4 bases and J gave up 3 bases, with 12 bases separating them. PCR used 60 Vbeta primers and 13 Jbeta primers. TCRdb keeps only in-frame clones here, not all; method: immunoSEQ multiplex PCR. Among around 120,000 clones listed, around two thirds were seen once. The sample comprised PBMCs. This sequence was found in a woman aged 40 to 55 in good health and CMV-seropositive. V and J are TRBV2 and TRBJ1-1; D is unclear. Here the CDR3 reads CASSAQPGDTEAFF. DNA of the CDR3: TGTGCCAGCAGTGCACAGCCCGGGGACACTGAAGCTTTCTTT.